These T cell receptor beta chains were read from a single sample in a study of Tregs in tolerant kidney transplant recipients. These receptors' antigens are unknown. This table comes from immunoSEQ multiplex PCR, and its TCRdb copy is limited to in-frame clones, with some not included. Of tens of thousands of clones in the sample, 82% were seen once. Sequencing used Tregs from blood cultured with allogeneic cells. These receptors were taken from a human donor in good health. The CDR3 runs from the conserved cysteine through the conserved F or W. The order of the fields is CDR3 protein, CDR3 DNA, V gene, D gene, J gene, clone size. D genes are given only for firm matches. The size entry is marked missing in some rows and otherwise reads once, few, many or a size class.

CASSLPGAGVSTDTQYF | TGTGCCAGCAGCCTCCCGGGAGCGGGGGTGAGCACAGATACGCAGTATTTT | TRBV7-9 | TRBD2 | TRBJ2-3 | NA
CASHGGTDTQYF | TGCGCCAGCCACGGGGGTACAGATACGCAGTATTTT | TRBV10-2 | NA | TRBJ2-3 | NA
CASGVGLGFLSEQFF | TGTGCTAGTGGTGTGGGACTAGGCTTTCTTAGTGAGCAGTTCTTC | TRBV12-5 | TRBD2 | TRBJ2-1 | NA
CASGNINTGELFF | TGTGCCAGCGGTAATATAAACACCGGGGAGCTGTTTTTT | TRBV6-6 | NA | TRBJ2-2 | NA
CASSWAGGDNEQFF | TGCGCCAGCAGCTGGGCAGGAGGGGACAATGAGCAGTTCTTC | TRBV5-1 | NA | TRBJ2-1 | NA
CAWSVQQNQPQHF | TGTGCCTGGAGTGTACAACAGAATCAGCCCCAGCATTTT | TRBV30 | NA | TRBJ1-5 | NA
CASSQEGRSLEQFF | TGTGCCAGCAGCCAAGAAGGCAGGTCTCTTGAGCAGTTCTTC | TRBV4-2 | NA | TRBJ2-1 | once
CASTPSGPSQPQHF | TGTGCCAGCACCCCTTCGGGTCCCAGTCAGCCCCAGCATTTT | TRBV21-1 | NA | TRBJ1-5 | once
CSVVLGTAKQYF | TGCAGCGTTGTTCTGGGGACCGCTAAGCAGTACTTC | TRBV29-1 | NA | TRBJ2-7 | once
CASRSSGTARPWGYTF | TGTGCCAGCAGGTCTTCCGGGACAGCTCGCCCGTGGGGCTACACCTTC | TRBV7-2 | TRBD1 | TRBJ1-2 | NA
CASGWVKETQYF | TGTGCCAGCGGTTGGGTAAAAGAGACCCAGTACTTC | TRBV2 | NA | TRBJ2-5 | NA
CASSLSAGGIQETQYF | TGCGCCAGCAGCTTGTCAGCGGGGGGTATCCAAGAGACCCAGTACTTC | TRBV5-1 | TRBD2 | TRBJ2-5 | NA
CASRDRQGLLRNEQFF | TGTGCCAGCAGGGATAGACAGGGTCTGTTGAGGAATGAGCAGTTCTTC | TRBV6-6 | TRBD1 | TRBJ2-1 | once
CASSEWSAGNTIYF | TGTGCCAGCAGTGAGTGGTCTGCTGGAAACACCATATATTTT | TRBV6-1 | NA | TRBJ1-3 | NA
CATSRDIGTSGGETQYF | TGTGCCACCAGCAGAGACATCGGGACTAGCGGGGGAGAGACCCAGTACTTC | TRBV15 | TRBD2 | TRBJ2-5 | NA